This T cell receptor beta chain was sequenced for a study of molecular identifiers for immune sequencing clone quantification. The study's findings and limits: Clones that exceeded 20 RNA copies held over 98% of effector molecules, yet under 1% in naive cells. The sizes of highly expanded clones could be underestimated when identical TCR molecules share a barcode. Spiked TCR RNA from one Jurkat cell reportedly showed up when mixed among 1 million or so naive cells.

TCRdb analysed the PCR reads with MiXCR anew, one entry per CDR3 protein. The sample contains approximately 550,000 distinct CDR3 sequences, 20% to 25% of which appear only once. Concerning this clonotype itself: The target antigen is unknown. This CDR3 is missing its conserved last phenylalanine or tryptophan, likely due to a read error.

The CD8+CD4-CCR7+CD45RA+ phenotype defined the sorted naive CD8 T cells. This CDR3 region has 13 residues. After removal of 2 bases from V and 4 bases from J, the junction contained 1 base not matched to a gene. Germline V lookup: CDR1 MDHEN, CDR2 SYDVKM. The sequencing sample was made of naive CD8+ T cells from blood, with Jurkat cell RNA spiked in. Sample subset: FACS-sorted CD8+CD4-CCR7+CD45RA+ naive T cells. This clonotype was sampled from a human donor in good health. Some libraries in this study had Jurkat cell RNA spiked in. The chain has TRBV28 and TRBJ2-7; 8 nucleotides line up with TRBD1. The CDR3 loop reads CASSLQGAYEQYS. The CDR3 nucleotides read TGTGCCAGCAGTTTACAGGGGGCTTACGAGCAGTACTCC.